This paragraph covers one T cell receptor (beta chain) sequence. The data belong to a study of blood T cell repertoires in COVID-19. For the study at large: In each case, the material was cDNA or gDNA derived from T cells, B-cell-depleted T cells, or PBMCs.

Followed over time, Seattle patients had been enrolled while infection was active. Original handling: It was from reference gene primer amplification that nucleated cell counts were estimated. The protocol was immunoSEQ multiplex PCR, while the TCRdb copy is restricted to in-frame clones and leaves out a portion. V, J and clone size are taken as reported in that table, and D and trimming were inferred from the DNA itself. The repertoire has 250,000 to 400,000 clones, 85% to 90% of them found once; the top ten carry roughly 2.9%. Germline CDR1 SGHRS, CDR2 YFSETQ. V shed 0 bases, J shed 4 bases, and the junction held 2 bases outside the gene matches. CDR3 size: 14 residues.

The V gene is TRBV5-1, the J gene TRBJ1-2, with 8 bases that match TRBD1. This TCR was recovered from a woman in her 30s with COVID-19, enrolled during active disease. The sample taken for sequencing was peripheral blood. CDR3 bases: TGCGCCAGCAGCTTGGTTACAGGGGGCTATGGCTACACCTTC. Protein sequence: CASSLVTGGYGYTF.